Sequencing of this T cell receptor beta chain was carried out in a study of T-cell memory formation after mild COVID-19. About the research overall: The TCR clusters were mostly specific to one donor.

The CDR3 covers 16 residues. V was cut by 7 bases and J by 0 bases, with 16 bases left in between. In germline, CDR1 is SNHLY, CDR2 FYNNEI. MiXCR, applied by TCRdb to the 5' RACE reads, yields one record per CDR3 protein. The sample carries 550,000 to 700,000 distinct CDR3 sequences, about a sixth recorded once. Findings and caveats of the study: Some clones that responded were present in memory (sampled pre-infection), which suggests cross-reactive memory joined. CD4/CD8 balance characterized clones contracting day 15 to 85, and CD4+ skew characterized later expanders. Among clones peaking at day 37 in the second wave, SARS-CoV-2 specificity remained unconfirmed.

Regarding this clonotype: What it binds is unknown.

The origin of this receptor is an adult woman who had mild COVID-19 (a few samples of this study predate the infection). Cell type and time point are not known. The J gene is TRBJ2-1, the V gene TRBV2, with D hard to call. Material: PBMCs or a T cell subset sorted from them (not recorded which). DNA for the CDR3: TGTGCCAGCAACTTACACCTCTCCTCCTCCTACAATGAGCAGTTCTTC. Translated, it gives CASNLHLSSSYNEQFF.